This T cell receptor beta chain emerged from a study of patients and donors after allogeneic stem cell transplantation. TCRdb reprocessed the RT-PCR reads via MiXCR and lists one record per CDR3 protein. Here the sample spans approximately 99,000 distinct CDR3 sequences, approximately 35% being singletons. The source material was blood, either unsorted or a sorted T cell fraction (not recorded which). The source of this sequence is a human donor who was either an allogeneic HSCT recipient or a stem cell or donor lymphocyte infusion donor (not recorded which). It is not recorded whose cells these are; they may come from a transplant donor.

CDR3 nucleotides: TGTGCCAGCAGAAGAATGGGGGAAACTAATGAAAAACTGTTTTTT. It encodes CASRRMGETNEKLFF. V usage is TRBV6-6 and J usage is TRBJ1-4; possible D gene TRBD1, 5 bases. Germline loops: CDR1 MNHNY, CDR2 SVGAGI (reference sequence). Deletions cut 6 bases from V and 1 base from J, with 12 bases between. The CDR3 covers 15 residues.